This T cell receptor beta chain is drawn from a study of T cell responses to AZD1222 COVID-19 vaccine (dated by TCRdb to about 2021). For the study in its entirety: Because spike-specific TCR depth and breadth did not differ between the two schedules, AZD1222 recipients who got a second dose at roughly 4 weeks were pooled with those who got a second dose at roughly 12 weeks. A total of 230 to 250 trial participants underwent TCR sequencing, of whom about 210 had received two doses of AZD1222 and some 25 had received two doses of the MenACWY control vaccine. Trial participants were enrolled by age into subgroups of 18-55, 56-69 and 70-plus years, and 148, 28 and 57 TCR-sequenced participants, respectively, were included in these subgroups. Results the study describes overall, beyond this receptor: Only five or six AZD1222 recipients were SARS-CoV-2 seropositive at baseline, limiting conclusions about previously exposed vaccinees. Participants were mostly white British, with more females than males. The authors suggested clonal diversity may have been underestimated. The vaccine-associated CD4 TCRs covered the entire spike protein, and the dominant responses fell in regions 160-218 and 743-854. Epitopes outside the regions mutated in the B.1.351 and B.1.1.7 variants were reportedly recognized by nearly half of the unique spike-specific TCRs. Spike-specific TCR breadth and depth rose significantly after two AZD1222 doses compared with day 0 and with MenACWY recipients. In the small 56-69-year group, the increase in depth fell short of significance, most likely because of low power. Because no samples from the day 14 peak response were available, repertoires could be characterized only after the peak T cell response.

On this clone itself: It has no known antigen specificity. Per-base quality was not reported, and no clone a single base away is much larger than it.

The sample's time point label, decoded: baseline before first vaccination. Vaccinee samples were obtained from the UK trials COV001 and COV002, which included a single-blind randomized controlled phase 2/3 trial of AZD1222 (ChAdOx1 nCoV-19) in healthy adults. Trial participant PBMC samples were collected at day 0 and day 28 after the second dose for TCRbeta chain sequencing. The CDR3 regions of human TCRbeta chains were analyzed by immunosequencing. The authors' analysis ran thus. TCRs in the repertoires were matched against a reference library of SARS-CoV-2-specific TCRs that had been generated with the MIRA antigen-specificity platform. Breadth was defined as the fraction of unique TCRs that were SARS-CoV-2-associated, and depth was defined as the fraction of total T cells that were SARS-CoV-2-associated. Using the MIRA data, each spike-specific TCR was assigned both to the spike region to which the TCR was reactive and to a CD4 or CD8 class. Log10-transformed breadth and depth values were compared by one-way ANOVA with Sidak's multiple comparisons tests. Imported from immuneACCESS, the table was reduced by TCRdb to in-frame sequences with V and J called. These copies leave out some clones; in studies compared against another copy, an unresolved V gene accounts for under half, and the cause of the remainder is not known. For V, J and clone size, that table is used; D and trimming come from the DNA. The sample records 150,000 to 200,000 clones, roughly 90% of which are singletons. Of the sample, around 3% is held by the ten largest clones.

CDR1 and CDR2, per the germline V gene (reference sequence), are MNHEY and SMNVEV. V was cut back by 6 bases and J by 4 bases, leaving a gap of 13 bases between them. The CDR3 numbers 14 residues from cysteine through phenylalanine. The only DNA kept is the CDR3, 42 bases in frame from the first base. The clonotype was recovered from an adult in good health. The starting material was peripheral blood, obtained on day 0 of AZD1222 vaccination. The chain was built from TRBV27 and TRBJ1-3; the D gene cannot be named for sure. This receptor has the CDR3 CASSPKGLGNTIYF. The bases read TGTGCCAGCAGCCCCAAGGGATTAGGAAACACCATATATTTT.